Described below is a single T cell receptor beta chain sequence and its context. The record originates from a study of blood T cell repertoires in COVID-19. Study details: Specimens from acute and convalescent COVID-19 originated in the United States, Italy and Spain. T cells, B-cell-depleted T cells, or PBMCs supplied cDNA or gDNA.

Per the study methods: Amplifying reference gene primers gave estimates of nucleated cell counts. This table comes from immunoSEQ multiplex PCR, and its TCRdb copy is limited to in-frame clones, with some not included. V and J calls and clone size come straight from that table; D and trimming were deduced from the DNA. The sample has under 300,000 clones, roughly 84% seen once. The sample comprised peripheral blood. The sequence was obtained from a woman between 40 and 55 years old who had recovered from COVID-19.

The CDR3 loop is CASSSSGSTDTQYF. The DNA of the CDR3 is TGTGCCAGCAGCTCTAGCGGGAGCACAGATACGCAGTATTTT. The rearrangement joins TRBV21-1 to TRBJ2-3; whether TRBD2, the table's D call, matches the DNA was not checked. TRBV21-1 is termed a pseudogene. CDR3 size: 14 residues.